This T cell receptor (beta chain) was recovered during a study of T cells in Graves' hyperthyroidism and ophthalmopathy. In making diagnoses, clinical symptoms, serum thyroxine and TRAb, thyroid ultrasound and orbital computed tomography were all used. Germline-derived CDR1 and CDR2 are LGHDT and YNNKEL (reference sequence). This CDR3 has 14 amino acids. V trimming: 4 bases; J trimming: 2 bases; junction bases outside the gene matches: 4. Study-wide results and limits: The model anticipated ophthalmopathy a median around 6 months pre-onset. Blood also contained most expanded thyroid clonotypes above 0.001.

To note about this clonotype: What it binds is not known.

RNA transcripts were the template for amplifying TCR beta CDR3 regions. TCR CDR3 underwent first-round RT-PCR with the HTBI primer set. TCRdb processed the multiplex PCR reads anew with MiXCR; each CDR3 protein has one entry. Here the sample spans more than 600,000 distinct CDR3 sequences, 16% being singletons. This clonotype was obtained from a man younger than 35 with Graves' hyperthyroidism. Sequenced sample: blood. The V gene is TRBV3-1, the J gene TRBJ1-2, with TRBD1 matching 7 bases. The CDR3 DNA reads as TGTGCCAGCAGCCGAACGGACAGGAACTATGGCTACACCTTC. Protein sequence: CASSRTDRNYGYTF.